The present T cell receptor (beta chain) was sequenced within a study of T cell repertoires in cytomegalovirus infection. Study information: The authors relied on CMV epitopes, both recently identified HLA-C-restricted and well-studied HLA-B-restricted. Both a matching HLA type and CMV infection were indicated by public TCR beta signatures.

TCRdb used MiXCR to reprocess the reads, holding one entry per CDR3 protein. Here the sample spans roughly 990,000 distinct CDR3 sequences, roughly 30% being singletons. A few counts support this clonotype. Its antigen is not identified. Sequence at one end of the junction differs from germline and may be a read error. Findings and caveats of the study: There were carriers of CMV plus the relevant HLA, and cumulative public TCR beta family frequency identified them. Ex vivo, HLA-C-restricted CMV-specific TCR beta clonotypes prevailed over the rest of the response.

This specimen was cultured CD8+ T cells from PBMCs, taken from culture after CMV antigen stimulation. This clonotype was obtained from a human donor in good health (CMV status not recorded). Some clones in this sample may be carry-over from other donors' samples.

The DNA for the CDR3 is TGTGCTAGCAGCTGGAGGGGGGGGCCGAACACCGGGGAGCTGTTTTTT. It translates to CASSWRGGPNTGELFF. The chain is built from TRBV7-7 and TRBJ2-2, with D possibly TRBD2 on 7 matching bases. CDR3 length equals 16 residues. CDR1 SSHAT and CDR2 FNYEAQ come from the germline V gene (reference sequence).